What follows describes a single T cell receptor (beta chain). No cognate antigen has been identified for it. Qualities for individual bases were not recorded, and no much larger clone is one base off. To sequence the TCRbeta CDR3 region, genomic DNA was isolated from the sorted cells. TCRbeta CDR3 regions were sequenced using the immunoSEQ Assay. The table comes from immuneACCESS by way of TCRdb, which keeps in-frame sequences with V and J called. Part of the clones is missing from these tables; in studies checked, under half for an unresolved V gene and the rest for unknown reasons. The sample table contains about 71,000 clones; only one count was recorded for approximately 86% of them. The ten top clones hold about 1% of the sample. The trial excluded patients who had a history of autoimmune disease or were on systemic immunosuppression. Peripheral blood for TCR sequencing was collected from all dose cohorts at baseline, on cycle 4 day 1, and on cycle 7 day 1. Samples came from an open-label, multicenter, first-in-human phase I dose-escalation trial of ivuxolimab. Adults with locally advanced or metastatic melanoma, renal cell, hepatocellular, or head and neck squamous cell carcinoma were enrolled in the trial. Before TCR sequencing, CD4+ T cells and CD8+ T cells from peripheral blood were sorted into separate populations.

Cut back by 2 bases and 11 bases, the V and J ends lie 18 bases apart. The CDR3, from cysteine to phenylalanine, totals 14 residues. Of the read, only the CDR3 DNA is kept; its 42 bases are in frame from base 1. CDR1 is given as SGHTA and CDR2 as FQGNSA, both from the germline V gene. This entry is derived from a study of OX40 agonist ivuxolimab in advanced cancers. Regarding the research as a whole: Ivuxolimab, which targeted the costimulatory receptor OX40 (CD134), was an agonistic, fully human IgG2 monoclonal antibody. In the dose-escalation cohort, 82.7% of patients were male, and the mean age was roughly 60 years, with a range of roughly 20 to 80. Of the roughly 51 patients in dose escalation, about 19 had hepatocellular carcinoma, some 15 had melanoma, 9 had renal cell carcinoma and 9 had head and neck cancer. Partial responses were achieved by three dose-escalation patients, of whom one had hepatocellular carcinoma and two had cutaneous melanoma. The paper describes the monotherapy dose-escalation part (N of about 47 patients) of the phase I trial of ivuxolimab. Peripheral TCRbeta sequencing was intended to test whether TCR sequence diversity was altered and clonal T-cell expansion was caused by ivuxolimab. Patients were allowed to have had prior anti-PD-1, anti-PD-L1 or anti-CTLA-4 therapy, and around two fifths of the dose-escalation patients had been treated with checkpoint inhibitors. Intravenous ivuxolimab was administered to patients every 2 weeks at six dose levels: 0.01, 0.1, 0.3, 1.5, 3 and 10 mg/kg. Here is what the overall study found, with its caveats: Low levels of normalized T-cell clonal expansion were also seen in some nonresponding patients. The antigen specificity of the peripheral T cells that underwent clonal expansion was not determined. In partial responders in the 0.1-3.0 mg/kg groups, normalized peripheral clonal expansion was found to be among the lowest, especially among CD8+ T cells. On average, CD8+ T cells showed more expanded clones than CD4+ T cells after ivuxolimab. Clonal expansion of both CD4+ and CD8+ blood T cells was observed from baseline to week 6 at doses 0.1 to 3.0 mg/kg.

This clonotype was sampled from an adult with an advanced solid tumor such as melanoma, head and neck, liver or kidney cancer. The V and J genes are TRBV7-2 and TRBJ1-1; TRBD1 is a possible D gene, resting on 6 matching bases. Sequenced material: CD4+ or CD8+ T cells sorted from blood, taken in a trial of the OX40 agonist ivuxolimab. The CDR3 corresponds to CASSLNPGQGRAFF. DNA sequence: TGTGCCAGCAGCTTAAACCCGGGGCAGGGGAGGGCTTTCTTT.